This T cell receptor beta chain was sequenced in a study of neurological immune-mediated disorders. The study's findings and limits: Patients with HTLV-1-associated myelopathy showed the most TCR clonal expansion. Those with multiple sclerosis showed the least, falling below healthy controls. The repertoires of 18 of 34 multiple sclerosis patients were placed by phylogenetic grouping in a single related-CDR3 cluster, which may be a signature.

5'RACE with 10-nucleotide random UMIs generated the cDNA. Via MiXCR, TCRdb re-called the 5' RACE reads, giving one row per CDR3 protein. The profile shows 60,000 to 80,000 distinct CDR3 sequences, 4% to 6% of them singletons. The study built unsorted libraries from 2 million PBMCs kept at -80 C. This clonotype was seen repeatedly, ten times or more. The target antigen is unknown. The V gene lost 4 bases and the J gene lost 9 bases, with 16 bases spanning the gap. The CDR3 loop spans 14 amino acids. CDR1 and CDR2 (germline): MNHNS, SASEGT. The clonotype originates from a woman aged 50 to 60 with multiple sclerosis. Source material: PBMCs. The chain employs TRBV6-1 and TRBJ1-5; D unclear. CDR3 region: CASSVYTEAGPQHF. DNA for the CDR3: TGTGCCAGCAGTGTGTACACAGAGGCAGGGCCCCAGCATTTT.